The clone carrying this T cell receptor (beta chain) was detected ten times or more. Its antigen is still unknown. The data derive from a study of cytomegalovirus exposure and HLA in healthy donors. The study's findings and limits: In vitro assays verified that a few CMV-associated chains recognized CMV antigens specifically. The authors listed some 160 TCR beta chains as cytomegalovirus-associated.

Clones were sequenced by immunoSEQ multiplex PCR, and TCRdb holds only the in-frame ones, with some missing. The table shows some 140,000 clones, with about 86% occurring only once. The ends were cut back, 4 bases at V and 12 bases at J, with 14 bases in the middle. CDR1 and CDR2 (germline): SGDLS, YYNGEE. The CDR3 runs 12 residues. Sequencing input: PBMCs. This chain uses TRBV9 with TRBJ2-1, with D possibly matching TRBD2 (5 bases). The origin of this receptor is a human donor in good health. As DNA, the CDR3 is TGTGCCAGCAGCCCCGGTGTAGAGGGGCAGTTCTTC. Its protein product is CASSPGVEGQFF.